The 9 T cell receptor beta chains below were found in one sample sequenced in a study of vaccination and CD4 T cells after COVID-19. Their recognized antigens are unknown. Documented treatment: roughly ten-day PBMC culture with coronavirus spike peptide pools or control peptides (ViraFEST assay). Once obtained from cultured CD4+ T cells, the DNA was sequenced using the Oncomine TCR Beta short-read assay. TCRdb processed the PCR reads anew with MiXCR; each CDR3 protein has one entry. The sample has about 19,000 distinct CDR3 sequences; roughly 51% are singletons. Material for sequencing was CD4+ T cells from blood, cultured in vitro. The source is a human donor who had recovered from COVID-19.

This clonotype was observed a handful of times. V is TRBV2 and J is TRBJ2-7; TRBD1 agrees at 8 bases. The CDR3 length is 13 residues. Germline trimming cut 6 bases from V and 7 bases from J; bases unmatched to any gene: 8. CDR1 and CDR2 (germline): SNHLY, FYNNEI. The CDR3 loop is CASSRGQGGEQYF. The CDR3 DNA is TGTGCCAGCAGCCGCGGACAGGGTGGGGAGCAGTACTTC.

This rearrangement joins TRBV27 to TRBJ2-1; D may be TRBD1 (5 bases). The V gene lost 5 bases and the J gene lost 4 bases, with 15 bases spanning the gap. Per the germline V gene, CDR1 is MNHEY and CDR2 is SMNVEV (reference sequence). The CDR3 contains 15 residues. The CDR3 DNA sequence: TGTGCCAGCAGTCCTCGTTGGGGCTTATACAATGAGCAGTTCTTC. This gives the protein CASSPRWGLYNEQFF.

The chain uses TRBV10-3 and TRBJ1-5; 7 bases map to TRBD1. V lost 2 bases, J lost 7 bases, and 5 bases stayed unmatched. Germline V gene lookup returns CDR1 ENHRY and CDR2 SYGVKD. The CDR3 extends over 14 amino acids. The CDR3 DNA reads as TGTGCCATCAGTGAGGACAGGGCCAACCAGCCCCAGCATTTT. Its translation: CAISEDRANQPQHF.

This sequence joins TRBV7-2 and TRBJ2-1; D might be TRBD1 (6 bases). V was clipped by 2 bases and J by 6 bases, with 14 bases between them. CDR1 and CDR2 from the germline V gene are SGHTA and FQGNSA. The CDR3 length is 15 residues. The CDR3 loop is CASSLSRTESNEQFF. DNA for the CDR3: TGTGCCAGCAGCTTATCCCGGACAGAAAGCAATGAGCAGTTCTTC.

The CDR3 DNA sequence: TGCAGTGTCCAGAAAAGACTAGCGGGAGCCGGGGAGCTGTTTTTT. Protein sequence: CSVQKRLAGAGELFF. The chain couples TRBV20-1 to TRBJ2-2; 12 positions agree with TRBD2. Germline loops: CDR1 DFQATT, CDR2 SNEGSKA (reference sequence). This CDR3 has 15 amino acids. J gave up 6 bases and V 7 bases, and 9 bases lay outside the gene matches.

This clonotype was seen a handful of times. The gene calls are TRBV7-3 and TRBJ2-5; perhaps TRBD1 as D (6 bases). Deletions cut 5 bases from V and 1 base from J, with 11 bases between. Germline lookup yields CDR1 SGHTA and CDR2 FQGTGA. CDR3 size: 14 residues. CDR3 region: CASSRGGFQETQYF. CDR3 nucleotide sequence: TGTGCCAGCAGCCGAGGGGGATTCCAAGAGACCCAGTACTTC.

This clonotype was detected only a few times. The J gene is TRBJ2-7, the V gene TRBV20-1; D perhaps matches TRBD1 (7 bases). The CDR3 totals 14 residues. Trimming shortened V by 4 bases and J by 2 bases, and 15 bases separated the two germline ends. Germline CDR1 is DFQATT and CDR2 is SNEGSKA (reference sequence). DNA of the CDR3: TGCAGTGCTACTCAGGGGGGAGGCCCCTACGAGCAGTACTTC. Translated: CSATQGGGPYEQYF.

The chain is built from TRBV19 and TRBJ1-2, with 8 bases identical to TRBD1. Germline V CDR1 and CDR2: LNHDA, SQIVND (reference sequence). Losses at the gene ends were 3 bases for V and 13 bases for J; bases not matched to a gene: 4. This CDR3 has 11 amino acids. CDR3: CASSIQGASTF. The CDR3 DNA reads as TGTGCCAGTAGTATCCAGGGGGCCAGCACCTTC. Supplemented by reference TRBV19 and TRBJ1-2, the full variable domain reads DGGITQSPKYLFRKEGQNVTLSCEQNLNHDAMYWYRQDPGQGLRLIYYSQIVNDFQKGDIAEGYSVSREKKESFPLTVTSAQKNPTAFYLCASSIQGASTFGSGTRLTVV.

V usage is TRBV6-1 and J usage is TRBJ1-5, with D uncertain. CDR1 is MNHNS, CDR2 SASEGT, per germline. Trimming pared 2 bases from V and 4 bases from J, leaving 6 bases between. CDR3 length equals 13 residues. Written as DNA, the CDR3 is TGTGCCAGCAGTGAAAGGGAAAATCAGCCCCAGCATTTT. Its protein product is CASSERENQPQHF.